This T cell receptor beta chain appears in the sequencing data of a study of blood T cell repertoires in COVID-19. The wider study: The United States, Italy and Spain supplied acute and convalescent COVID-19 samples. In each case, the material was cDNA or gDNA derived from T cells, B-cell-depleted T cells, or PBMCs.

Per the study methods: Reference gene primers were amplified, and this amplification served to estimate nucleated cell counts. The data were produced by immunoSEQ multiplex PCR, yet TCRdb's version contains in-frame clones alone and is incomplete. From that table come the V and J calls and clone size; the DNA was used to work out D and trimming. Of roughly 160,000 clones listed, just over 90% are singletons. This clonotype was sampled from a young man with acute or convalescent COVID-19. Specimen: peripheral blood.

The CDR3 DNA reads TGCGCCAGCAGCTTGGATGGAGGCCTGGGGAACACTGAAGCTTTCTTT. It is translated as CASSLDGGLGNTEAFF. The chain couples TRBV5-1 to TRBJ1-1; D is uncertain. Germline V gene data show CDR1 as SGHRS and CDR2 as YFSETQ. The CDR3 sequence is 16 residues long. V dropped 0 bases and J dropped 1 base, with 13 bases sitting between them.